Each of the 30 T cell receptor beta chains below was sequenced from the same sample in a study of T cell responses to AZD1222 COVID-19 vaccine. Libraries were prepared by immunoSEQ multiplex PCR; TCRdb keeps only in-frame clonotypes and omits some of them. The sample has about 73,000 clones; about 88% are singletons. Sequenced here: peripheral blood, sampled 28 days after the second AZD1222 dose. The origin of the receptors is an adult who received the AZD1222 COVID-19 vaccine.

The chain links TRBV5-4 to TRBJ2-1; D possibly uses TRBD1 or TRBD2 (5 bases each). Looked up from germline, CDR1 is SGHNT and CDR2 is YYREEE (reference sequence). Trimming pared 1 base from V and 8 bases from J, leaving 16 bases between. This CDR3 is 15 amino acids long. CDR3 DNA sequence: TGTGCCAGCAGCTTGACGGGGCGCAATGACGATGAGCAGTTCTTC. Residues: CASSLTGRNDDEQFF.

This chain connects TRBV7-8 to TRBJ2-7, with D perhaps assigned TRBD1 or TRBD2 (5 bases each). Germline V gene lookup returns CDR1 SGHVS and CDR2 FQNEAQ. CDR3 length: 13 residues. V was shortened by 6 bases and J by 2 bases, with 11 bases between the two germline ends. The CDR3 region has the DNA TGTGCCAGCAGTCACGGGACGACCTACGAGCAGTACGTC. Amino acid sequence: CASSHGTTYEQYV.

The genes are TRBV18 and TRBJ1-2; D is ambiguous. The CDR3 length is 13 residues. V was pared by 1 base and J by 3 bases, with 6 bases between. The germline CDR1 and CDR2 sequences are KGHSH and LQKENI. As DNA, the CDR3 is TGTGCCAGCTCACCACGGGAGGACTATGGCTACACCTTC. This sequence encodes CASSPREDYGYTF.

This clone is a singleton in its sample. The V and J genes are TRBV7-8 and TRBJ2-7, with 9 bases identical to TRBD1. This CDR3 region has 13 residues. J lost 10 bases, V lost 5 bases, and 9 bases had no gene match. From germline, CDR1 is SGHVS and CDR2 FQNEAQ. The CDR3 loop is CASSQGQGPPQYV. The CDR3 DNA follows: TGTGCCAGCAGCCAGGGACAGGGCCCTCCACAGTACGTC.

This clone has a single count. V gene TRBV15 combines with J gene TRBJ2-7; tentatively, D is TRBD2 (6 bases). V was clipped by 1 base and J by 5 bases, with 9 bases between them. The CDR3 contains 13 residues. Germline CDR1 LNHNV, CDR2 YYDKDF (reference sequence). This CDR3 is CATSRGGVHEQYV. The CDR3 DNA sequence: TGTGCCACCAGCAGAGGGGGGGTCCACGAGCAGTACGTC.

Notes on this clone: Other DNA sequences of this sample code for an identical CDR3. The V and J genes are TRBV7-9 and TRBJ1-6; D may be TRBD1 (5 bases). The V end was cut by 4 bases, the J end by 4 bases, with 8 bases between. This CDR3 is built from 14 residues. CDR1 is SEHNR, CDR2 FQNEAQ, per germline (reference sequence). As DNA, the CDR3 is TGTGCCAGCAGCTCAACAGGATATAATTCACCCCTCCACTTT. Translated, it gives CASSSTGYNSPLHF.

The chain uses TRBV6-5 and TRBJ1-3; 8 bases are a match to TRBD1. The CDR3 extends over 13 amino acids. V shed 6 bases, J shed 3 bases, and the junction held 1 base outside the gene matches. Germline V gene data show CDR1 as MNHEY and CDR2 as SVGAGI. CDR3 in amino acids: CASRDRGGNTIYF. CDR3 bases: TGTGCCAGCAGAGACAGGGGTGGAAACACCATATATTTT.

This sequence joins TRBV30 and TRBJ1-5; D is ambiguous. Germline V lookup: CDR1 GTSNPN, CDR2 SVGIG (reference sequence). CDR3 length equals 15 residues. V was clipped by 2 bases and J by 2 bases, with 13 bases between them. This CDR3 is CAWSSQGWGNQPQHF. DNA of the CDR3: TGTGCCTGGAGTTCTCAAGGGTGGGGCAATCAGCCCCAGCATTTT. Full variable domain (rest looked up from reference TRBV30 and TRBJ1-5): SQTIHQWPATLVQPVGSPLSLECTVEGTSNPNLYWYRQAAGRGLQLLFYSVGIGQISSEVPQNLSASRPQDRQFILSSKKLLLSDSGFYLCAWSSQGWGNQPQHFGDGTRLSIL.

V gene TRBV24-1 combines with J gene TRBJ1-5; D not certain. V dropped 3 bases and J dropped 4 bases, with 9 bases sitting between them. The CDR3 contains 14 residues. CDR1 is KGHDR, CDR2 SFDVKD, per germline. The CDR3, as DNA: TGTGCCACCAGTGATGGCGGTCTGAATCAGCCCCAGCATTTT. It translates to CATSDGGLNQPQHF.

The chain recombines TRBV6-2 or TRBV6-3 with TRBJ1-1, with D possibly TRBD1 on 5 matching bases. The CDR3 is 15 residues long. The germline V gene has CDR1 MNHEY and CDR2 SVGEGT. The V gene lost 0 bases and the J gene lost 7 bases, with 15 bases spanning the gap. The CDR3 nucleotides are TGTGCCAGCAGTTACTCGAGGTCTGGGGGTGGTGAAGCTTTCTTT. Translating gives CASSYSRSGGGEAFF.

J is TRBJ1-1 and V is TRBV5-1; possible D gene TRBD1, 5 bases. Germline CDR1 and CDR2: SGHRS and YFSETQ. V was trimmed by 4 bases and J by 1 base, leaving 17 bases between them. There are 16 residues in the CDR3. The CDR3 nucleotides are TGCGCCAGCAGCCCGGTGGGGGGGTCCTGGAACACTGAAGCTTTCTTT. The encoded protein is CASSPVGGSWNTEAFF.

The CDR3 is CSVTLASAYNEQFF. The CDR3 DNA reads TGCAGCGTTACACTAGCGTCTGCCTACAATGAGCAGTTCTTC. The chain combines TRBV29-1 with TRBJ2-1, with 7 bases lining up with TRBD2. CDR3 size: 14 residues. Trimming removed 5 bases from V and 2 bases from J; junction bases left unmatched: 6. Germline values: CDR1 SQVTM, CDR2 ANQGSEA.

The chain links TRBV9 to TRBJ2-1; no firm D call. Trimming shortened V by 1 base and J by 7 bases, and 15 bases separated the two germline ends. The CDR3 has 15 residues. Germline-derived CDR1 and CDR2 are SGDLS and YYNGEE. DNA of the CDR3: TGTGCCAGCAGCGTATTAGCCAGCCCTCTTAATGAGCAGTTCTTC. Its translation: CASSVLASPLNEQFF.

The chain employs TRBV6-5 and TRBJ1-5, with unresolved D. V dropped 8 bases and J dropped 7 bases, with 15 bases sitting between them. Germline V gene lookup returns CDR1 MNHEY and CDR2 SVGAGI. This CDR3 comprises 13 residues. The CDR3 sequence: CASGHGLEQPQHF. The DNA of the CDR3 is TGTGCCAGCGGGCATGGTCTTGAGCAGCCCCAGCATTTT.

This chain uses TRBV2 with TRBJ2-5, with 15 bases identical to TRBD2. V trimming: 6 bases; J trimming: 3 bases; junction bases outside the gene matches: 2. This CDR3 is 15 amino acids long. Germline V gene sequence: CDR1 SNHLY, CDR2 FYNNEI. CDR3 loop: CASRGTSGGKETQYF. The CDR3 coding sequence is TGTGCCAGCAGGGGGACTAGCGGGGGGAAAGAGACCCAGTACTTC.

This chain connects TRBV10-3 to TRBJ2-1; TRBD2 matches 9 bases. This CDR3 region has 15 residues. V dropped 4 bases and J dropped 5; count of bases not matched to a gene: 6. CDR1 and CDR2 from the germline V gene are ENHRY and SYGVKD. CDR3 DNA: TGTGCCATCAGTGCCGGGACTAGCAGCCACAATGAGCAGTTCTTC. Translating it yields CAISAGTSSHNEQFF.

This clone was seen more than once but under ten times. This chain uses TRBV4-1 with TRBJ2-7, with TRBD2 identical over 8 bases. The CDR3 consists of 15 residues. Germline loops: CDR1 MGHRA, CDR2 YSYEKL. V shed 0 bases, J shed 3 bases, and the junction held 4 bases outside the gene matches. CDR3 in DNA: TGCGCCAGCAGCCAAGAGTCGGGGACTAGCTACGAGCAGTACTTC. Translating it yields CASSQESGTSYEQYF.

The chain uses TRBV11-3 and TRBJ1-1, with D perhaps matching TRBD1 (6 bases). Trimming took 2 bases from V and 6 from J, leaving 13 bases between them. Per the germline V gene, CDR1 is SGHNT and CDR2 is YENEEA. This CDR3 comprises 14 residues. The DNA of the CDR3 is TGTGCCAGCAGCTTAAAAGGGGGACTCCCTGAAGCTTTCTTT. This codes for CASSLKGGLPEAFF.

This sequence joins TRBV10-3 and TRBJ1-2; maybe TRBD1 (5 bases). Trimming removed 6 bases at V and 4 bases at J, with 12 bases between. The germline V gene has CDR1 ENHRY and CDR2 SYGVKD. This CDR3 has 13 amino acids. The CDR3 DNA follows: TGTGCCATCAGCCCAGACAGAGGCTATGGCTACACCTTC. Its protein product is CAISPDRGYGYTF.

This clone was seen just once. V usage is TRBV2 and J usage is TRBJ2-7; 9 bases are shared with TRBD1. There are 13 residues in the CDR3. V dropped 10 bases and J dropped 3; count of bases not matched to a gene: 7. Germline V gene lookup returns CDR1 SNHLY and CDR2 FYNNEI. The CDR3 DNA follows: TGTGCCAACTCCGGGACAGGGAACTACGAGCAGTACTTC. Translated, it gives CANSGTGNYEQYF.

The chain carries TRBV6-5 and TRBJ1-1; no clear D gene. This CDR3 contains 12 residues. Germline-derived CDR1 and CDR2 are MNHEY and SVGAGI. Trimming pared 5 bases from V and 4 bases from J, leaving 8 bases between. CDR3 amino acids: CASSTLGTEAFF. CDR3 nucleotides: TGTGCCAGCAGTACTTTAGGCACTGAAGCTTTCTTT.

The chain links TRBV9 to TRBJ2-7, with unresolved D. CDR1 SGDLS and CDR2 YYNGEE come from the germline V gene. CDR3 length equals 13 residues. V was clipped by 3 bases and J by 6 bases, with 13 bases between them. The CDR3 coding sequence is TGTGCCAGCAGCGCCCAGCTAAGACCCGAGCAGTACGTC. As protein: CASSAQLRPEQYV.

DNA for the CDR3: TGTGCCAGCAGTTCCGGAGCGTACGAGACCCAGTACTTC. It specifies CASSSGAYETQYF. This chain uses TRBV7-3 with TRBJ2-5, with D unclear. The CDR3 is made up of 13 amino acids. V lost 6 bases and J 5 bases, leaving 13 bases between the germline ends. CDR1 is SGHTA and CDR2 is FQGTGA in the germline V gene.

This clone appeared once. The V gene is TRBV7-9, the J gene TRBJ1-2; no firm D call. V lost 3 bases and J 6 bases, leaving 2 bases between the germline ends. The CDR3 sequence is 10 residues long. Germline assignment: CDR1 SEHNR and CDR2 FQNEAQ (reference sequence). The CDR3 DNA sequence: TGTGCCAGCAGCTTCGATGGCTACACCTTC. Protein: CASSFDGYTF. Together with reference TRBV7-9 and TRBJ1-2, the CDR3 gives the full variable domain: DTGVSQNPRHKITKRGQNVTFRCDPISEHNRLYWYRQTLGQGPEFLTYFQNEAQLEKSRLLSDRFSAERPKGSFSTLEIQRTEQGDSAMYLCASSFDGYTFGSGTRLTVV.

The chain is built from TRBV19 and TRBJ2-5, with 9 bases lining up with TRBD2. This CDR3 has 15 amino acids. Trimming at V came to 6 bases and at J to 2 bases, leaving 7 bases not matched to a gene. CDR1 and CDR2 (germline): LNHDA, SQIVND (reference sequence). The CDR3 sequence is CASSLAGRGQETQYF. As DNA, the CDR3 is TGTGCCAGTAGCCTAGCGGGGAGGGGGCAAGAGACCCAGTACTTC.

The chain recombines TRBV7-3 with TRBJ2-6, with D possibly called TRBD1 or TRBD2 (5 bases each). The CDR3 contains 17 residues. The germline V and J ends were trimmed by 2 bases and 0 bases, with 11 bases remaining between them. From germline, CDR1 is SGHTA and CDR2 FQGTGA. In nucleotides, the CDR3 is TGTGCCAGCAGCTTATGGGACGCCGACTCTGGGGCCAACGTCCTGACTTTC. As protein: CASSLWDADSGANVLTF.

The chain combines TRBV24-1 with TRBJ2-3; D is perhaps TRBD2 (5 bases). V gave up 4 bases and J gave up 11 bases, with 18 bases separating them. The CDR3 is 14 residues long. The germline V gene encodes CDR1 KGHDR and CDR2 SFDVKD. This chain's CDR3 is CATSDSGLPRGQYF. CDR3 bases: TGTGCCACCAGTGACTCTGGACTCCCTCGAGGGCAGTATTTT.

This chain links TRBV24-1 with TRBJ2-3; TRBD1 or TRBD2 may be the D gene (5 bases each). From germline, CDR1 is KGHDR and CDR2 SFDVKD. V lost 4 bases and J lost 2, with 18 bases in between. The CDR3 contains 17 residues. CDR3 sequence reads: CATSDPGQGRNTDTQYF. The CDR3 nucleotides are TGTGCCACCAGTGACCCGGGGCAGGGACGGAACACAGATACGCAGTATTTT.

The chain uses TRBV5-4 and TRBJ1-1; no clear D. The V end was cut by 0 bases, the J end by 4 bases, with 10 bases between. Germline lookup yields CDR1 SGHNT and CDR2 YYREEE (reference sequence). The CDR3 consists of 14 residues. CDR3 region: CASSLAAGRTEAFF. DNA of the CDR3: TGTGCCAGCAGCTTGGCAGCGGGCCGCACTGAAGCTTTCTTT.

The chain joins TRBV7-3 to TRBJ2-2, with TRBD2 matching 11 bases. CDR3 length: 15 amino acids. Per the germline V gene, CDR1 is SGHTA and CDR2 is FQGTGA. Germline trimming cut 4 bases from V and 6 bases from J; bases unmatched to any gene: 4. CDR3 nucleotides: TGTGCCAGCAGCTCGCGGACTAGCGGGCCCGGGGAGCTGTTTTTT. This codes for CASSSRTSGPGELFF.